These T cell receptor beta chains were read from a single sample in a study of technical replicates of blood from four donors. Here immunoSEQ multiplex PCR was the method, and the copy in TCRdb shows in-frame clones only, minus some. The sample shows 75,000 to 95,000 clones, just under 95% of them seen only once. What was sequenced was T cells isolated from PBMCs. The receptors stem from a human donor in good health. CDR3s include the opening cysteine and the closing phenylalanine or tryptophan.

>TRBJ2-5|TRBV28
CASREQRTQYF
>TRBJ2-1|TRBV13
CASSSPGQSYNEQFF
>TRBJ1-3|TRBV5-4
CASSAGQVLSGNTIYF
>TRBJ1-6|TRBV7-9
CASSLGVPGRGSPLHF
>TRBJ2-1|TRBV11-2
CASRLAGAFRNEQFF
>TRBJ2-5|TRBV5-1
CASSPETSGGRETQYF
>TRBJ2-7|TRBV18
CASSPGDSSYEQYF
>TRBJ1-5|TRBV12-5
CASGFRLTGGEQPQHF
>TRBJ1-3|TRBV30
CAWSVGQGNTIYF
>TRBJ1-2|TRBV5-4
CASSFRDTVYGYTF